This T cell receptor beta chain was sequenced in a study of OX40 agonist ivuxolimab in advanced cancers. In the study overall: In this trial design, patients received ivuxolimab intravenously at 0.01 to 10 mg/kg every 2 weeks. Study-wide findings and caveats: Certain nonresponders additionally had low normalized T-cell clonal expansion.

Data came from immunoSEQ multiplex PCR; TCRdb stores just in-frame clones and leaves some out. The sample contains about 51,000 clones, around 77% of which appear only once. The CDR3 has 15 amino acids. V lost 7 bases, J lost 2 bases, and 5 bases stayed unmatched. Per germline, CDR1 SGHTA and CDR2 FQGNSA. Details on this clone: Its antigen is unidentified.

This TCR derives from an adult with an advanced solid tumor such as melanoma, head and neck, liver or kidney cancer. This chain connects TRBV7-2 to TRBJ2-7, with TRBD2 matching over 13 bases. Sequenced material: CD4+ or CD8+ T cells sorted from blood, taken in a trial of the OX40 agonist ivuxolimab. The CDR3 coding sequence is TGTGCCAGCACCTGGGGGACTAGCGGGACCTACGAGCAGTACTTC. Protein: CASTWGTSGTYEQYF.